These 3 T cell receptor beta chains share one sample of origin, sequenced in a study of cytomegalovirus exposure and HLA in healthy donors. PCR was performed using 60 Vbeta and 13 Jbeta primers. TCRdb keeps only in-frame clones here, not all; method: immunoSEQ multiplex PCR. The sample lists 180,000 or so clones, roughly four fifths occurring once. Sequencing was carried out using PBMCs. The receptors stem from a woman aged 45-65 years in good health and CMV-seropositive.

The V call is TRBV18, the J call TRBJ2-1; maybe TRBD2 (5 bases). The germline CDR1 and CDR2 sequences are KGHSH and LQKENI. Trimming removed 0 bases from V and 0 bases from J, with 9 bases in between. The CDR3 extends over 16 amino acids. The CDR3 loop reads CASSPPAGFSYNEQFF. The CDR3 nucleotides are TGTGCCAGCTCACCACCGGCGGGTTTCTCCTACAATGAGCAGTTCTTC.

This clone appeared a single time. This chain connects TRBV28 to TRBJ1-5; no reliable D call. The CDR3 contains 14 residues. V was trimmed by 7 bases and J by 0 bases, leaving 10 bases between them. CDR1 and CDR2 (germline): MDHEN, SYDVKM. As DNA, the CDR3 is TGTGCCAGCACCTCTCCGAGTAGCAATCAGCCCCAGCATTTT. It encodes CASTSPSSNQPQHF.

The CDR3 bases are TGTGCCAGCAGCTTAGCTGCTAGCGGGGGGGCCTACGAGCAGTACTTC. Amino acid sequence: CASSLAASGGAYEQYF. The J gene is TRBJ2-7, the V gene TRBV7-2, with TRBD2 identical over 12 bases. This CDR3 region has 16 residues. The ends lost 0 bases at V and 2 bases at J; junction bases unmatched: 2. Germline CDR1 reads SGHTA; CDR2 reads FQGNSA.